This T cell receptor (beta chain) was sequenced for a study of blood T cell repertoires in COVID-19. For the study at large: The United States, Italy and Spain were the sources of the acute and convalescent COVID-19 samples. Sources were T cells, B-cell-depleted T cells, or PBMCs; the material itself was cDNA or gDNA.

V lost 0 bases to trimming and J lost 6 bases, with 6 bases between them. CDR3 size: 12 residues. In the authors' workflow: Reference gene primer amplification yielded estimated nucleated cell counts. Generated by immunoSEQ multiplex PCR, the TCRdb table keeps only in-frame clones and is missing some. V and J calls and clone size are those listed in that table; D and trimming were worked out from the DNA. This sample carries more than 95,000 clones, about 80% of them seen once, and the ten largest clones take about 6.8%. The sequence was collected from a man aged 70-80 years with acute or convalescent COVID-19. The V and J genes are TRBV5-3 and TRBJ1-1; unclear D gene. TRBV5-3 is assigned to the ORF class and has an uncertain function. Input material: peripheral blood. The CDR3 sequence is CARSLGASEAFF. The DNA for the CDR3 is TGTGCCAGAAGCTTGGGGGCATCTGAAGCTTTCTTT.